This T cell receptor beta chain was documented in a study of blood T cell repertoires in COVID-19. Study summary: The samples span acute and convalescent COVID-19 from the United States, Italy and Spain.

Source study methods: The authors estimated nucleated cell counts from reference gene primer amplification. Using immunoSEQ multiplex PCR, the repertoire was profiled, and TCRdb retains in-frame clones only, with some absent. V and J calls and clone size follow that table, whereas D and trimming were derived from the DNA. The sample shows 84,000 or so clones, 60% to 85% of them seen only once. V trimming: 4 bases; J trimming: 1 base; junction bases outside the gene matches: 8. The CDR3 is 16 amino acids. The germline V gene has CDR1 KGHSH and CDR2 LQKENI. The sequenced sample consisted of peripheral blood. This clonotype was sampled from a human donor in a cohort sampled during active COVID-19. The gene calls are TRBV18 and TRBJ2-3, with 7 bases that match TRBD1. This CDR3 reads CASSLRQGRGTDTQYF. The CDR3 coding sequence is TGTGCCAGCTCACTCCGACAGGGAAGGGGCACAGATACGCAGTATTTT.